The source of this T cell receptor beta chain is a study of early T cells in non-severe SARS-CoV-2 infection. Using its own MiXCR run on the 5' RACE reads, TCRdb lists one record per CDR3 protein. The table has more than 80,000 distinct CDR3 sequences, roughly 13% seen once. Looked up from germline, CDR1 is SGDLS and CDR2 is YYNGEE. Trimming at V came to 0 bases and at J to 7 bases, leaving 6 bases not matched to a gene. The CDR3 totals 15 residues. The sample holds a few counts of this clonotype. Input material: whole blood. The sequence derives from an adult who was a healthcare worker with PCR-confirmed SARS-CoV-2 infection or an uninfected control (not recorded which). The chain joins TRBV9 to TRBJ2-1, with 8 positions matching TRBD2. This chain's CDR3 is CASSVAGLGLNEQFF. The CDR3 coding sequence is TGTGCCAGCAGCGTAGCGGGACTAGGGCTTAATGAGCAGTTCTTC.